Shown below are 6 T cell receptor beta chains from a single sample sequenced in a study of cytomegalovirus exposure and HLA in healthy donors. The PCR employed 60 Vbeta primers together with 13 Jbeta primers. The repertoire was sequenced with immunoSEQ multiplex PCR; TCRdb's copy has only in-frame clones and lacks some. This table holds 130,000 to 150,000 clones, 60% to 80% found once. Sample: PBMCs. The receptors stem from a middle-aged woman in good health and CMV-seropositive.

The chain links TRBV2 to TRBJ1-6; D uncertain. V shed 6 bases and J shed 6 bases, with 12 bases lying between them. This CDR3 comprises 14 residues. Germline loops: CDR1 SNHLY, CDR2 FYNNEI. Here the CDR3 reads CASSATILNSPLHF. The CDR3 DNA is TGTGCCAGCAGCGCGACAATCCTTAATTCACCCCTCCACTTT.

There are a few counts of this clone. This chain connects TRBV18 to TRBJ2-3; maybe TRBD2 (6 bases). Germline V CDR1 and CDR2: KGHSH, LQKENI. The length of the CDR3 is 14 residues. V lost 3 bases and J lost 3, with 10 bases in between. The CDR3 nucleotides read TGTGCCAGCTCACCGACGGCGGGAACAGATACGCAGTATTTT. Its protein is CASSPTAGTDTQYF.

The rearrangement joins TRBV21-1 to TRBJ2-1; TRBD2, the table's D call, lacks a check against the DNA. TRBV21-1 is a pseudogene segment. There are 14 residues in the CDR3. This CDR3 reads CAWKAGGPYNEQFF. CDR3 bases: TGTGCCTGGAAAGCGGGGGGCCCCTACAATGAGCAGTTCTTC.

DNA of the CDR3: TGCGCCAGCAGTGATCCGGGTACTGGAGTTGGTGGCTACACCTTC. This codes for CASSDPGTGVGGYTF. V usage is TRBV10-2 and J usage is TRBJ1-2; the D is unclear. The CDR3 is 15 amino acids. Trimming removed 3 bases at V and 7 bases at J, with 18 bases between. The germline V gene has CDR1 WSHSY and CDR2 SAAADI.

Only a few counts were recorded for this clone. At the DNA level, this CDR3 is encoded by other sequences in the same sample as well. The CDR3 here is CASSVGGQSTGELFF. DNA of the CDR3: TGTGCCAGCAGCGTAGGGGGACAAAGTACCGGGGAGCTGTTTTTT. The chain uses TRBV9 and TRBJ2-2, with a tentative D call TRBD1 (6 bases). Germline CDR1 and CDR2: SGDLS and YYNGEE. V was shortened by 0 bases and J by 5 bases, with 11 bases between the two germline ends. The CDR3 length is 15 residues.

The genes are TRBV4-1 and TRBJ1-2, with D perhaps matching TRBD1 (5 bases). The CDR3 is 16 residues long. In germline, CDR1 is MGHRA, CDR2 YSYEKL. Trimming took off 0 bases at V and 0 bases at J, with 11 bases between the two ends. CDR3 sequence reads: CASSQDPAGSNYGYTF. In DNA form, the CDR3 reads TGCGCCAGCAGCCAAGATCCGGCAGGGTCTAACTATGGCTACACCTTC.